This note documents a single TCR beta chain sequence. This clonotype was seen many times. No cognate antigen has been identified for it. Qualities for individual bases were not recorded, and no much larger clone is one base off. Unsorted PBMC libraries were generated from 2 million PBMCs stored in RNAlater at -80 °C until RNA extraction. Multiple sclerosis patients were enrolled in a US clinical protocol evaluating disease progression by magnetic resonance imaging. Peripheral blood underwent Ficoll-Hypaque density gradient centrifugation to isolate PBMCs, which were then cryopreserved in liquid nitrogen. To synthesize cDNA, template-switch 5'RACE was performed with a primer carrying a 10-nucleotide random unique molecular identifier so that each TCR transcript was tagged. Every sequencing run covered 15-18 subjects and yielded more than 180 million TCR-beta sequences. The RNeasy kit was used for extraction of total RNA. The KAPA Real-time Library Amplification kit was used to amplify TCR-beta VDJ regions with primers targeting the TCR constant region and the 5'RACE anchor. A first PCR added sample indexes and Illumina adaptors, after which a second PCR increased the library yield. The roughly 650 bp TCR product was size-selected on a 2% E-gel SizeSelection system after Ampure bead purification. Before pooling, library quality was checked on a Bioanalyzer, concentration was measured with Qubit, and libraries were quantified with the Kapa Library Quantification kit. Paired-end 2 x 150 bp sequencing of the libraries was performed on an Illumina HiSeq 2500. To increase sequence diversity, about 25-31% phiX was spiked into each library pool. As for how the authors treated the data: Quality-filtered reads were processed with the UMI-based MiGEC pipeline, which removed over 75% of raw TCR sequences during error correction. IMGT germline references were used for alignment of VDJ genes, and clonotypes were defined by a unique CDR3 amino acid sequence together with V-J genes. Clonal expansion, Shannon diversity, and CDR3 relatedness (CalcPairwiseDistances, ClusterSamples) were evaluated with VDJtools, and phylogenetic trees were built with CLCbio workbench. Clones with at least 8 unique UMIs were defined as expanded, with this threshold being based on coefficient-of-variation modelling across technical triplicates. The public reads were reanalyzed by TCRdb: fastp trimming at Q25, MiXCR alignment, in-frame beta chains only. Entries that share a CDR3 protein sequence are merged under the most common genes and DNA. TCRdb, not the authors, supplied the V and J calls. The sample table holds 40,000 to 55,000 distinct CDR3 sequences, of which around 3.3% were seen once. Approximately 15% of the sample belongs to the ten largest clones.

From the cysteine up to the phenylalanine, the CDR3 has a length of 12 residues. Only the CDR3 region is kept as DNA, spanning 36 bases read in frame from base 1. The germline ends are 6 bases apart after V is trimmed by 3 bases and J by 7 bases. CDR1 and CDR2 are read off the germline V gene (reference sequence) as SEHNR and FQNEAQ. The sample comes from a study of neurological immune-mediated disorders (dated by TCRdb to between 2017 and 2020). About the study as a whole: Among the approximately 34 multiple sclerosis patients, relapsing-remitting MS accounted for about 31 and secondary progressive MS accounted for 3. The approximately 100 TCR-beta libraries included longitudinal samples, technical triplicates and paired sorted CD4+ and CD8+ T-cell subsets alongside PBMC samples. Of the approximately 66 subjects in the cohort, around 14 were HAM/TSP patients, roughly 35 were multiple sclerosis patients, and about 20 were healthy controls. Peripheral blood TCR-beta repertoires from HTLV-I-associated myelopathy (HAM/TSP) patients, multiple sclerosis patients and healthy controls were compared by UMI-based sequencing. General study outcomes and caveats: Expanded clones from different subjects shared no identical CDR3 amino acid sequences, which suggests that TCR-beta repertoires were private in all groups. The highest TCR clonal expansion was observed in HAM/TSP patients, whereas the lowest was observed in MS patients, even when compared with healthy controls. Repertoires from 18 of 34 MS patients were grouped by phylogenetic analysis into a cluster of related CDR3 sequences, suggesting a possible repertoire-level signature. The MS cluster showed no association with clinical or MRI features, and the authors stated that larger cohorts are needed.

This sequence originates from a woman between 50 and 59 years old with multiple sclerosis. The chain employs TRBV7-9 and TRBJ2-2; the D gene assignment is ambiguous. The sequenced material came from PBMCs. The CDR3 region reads CASSLSGGELFF. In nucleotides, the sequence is TGTGCCAGCAGCTTGAGTGGCGGGGAGCTGTTTTTT.